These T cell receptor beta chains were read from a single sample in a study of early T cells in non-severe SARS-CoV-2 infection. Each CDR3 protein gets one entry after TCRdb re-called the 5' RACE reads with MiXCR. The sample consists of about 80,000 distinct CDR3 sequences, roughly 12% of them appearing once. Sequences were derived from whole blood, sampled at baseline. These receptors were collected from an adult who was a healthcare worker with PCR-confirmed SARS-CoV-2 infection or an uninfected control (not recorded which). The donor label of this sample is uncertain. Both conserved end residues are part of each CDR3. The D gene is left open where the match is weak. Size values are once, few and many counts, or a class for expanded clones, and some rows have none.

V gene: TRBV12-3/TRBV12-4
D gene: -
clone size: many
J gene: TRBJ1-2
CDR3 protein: CASSLWGKRDYGYTF
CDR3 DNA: TGTGCCAGCAGTCTCTGGGGTAAGAGAGACTATGGCTACACCTTC

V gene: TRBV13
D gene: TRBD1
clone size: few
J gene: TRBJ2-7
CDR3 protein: CASSLGQGEYEQYF
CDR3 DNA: TGTGCCAGCAGCTTAGGACAGGGGGAATACGAGCAGTACTTC

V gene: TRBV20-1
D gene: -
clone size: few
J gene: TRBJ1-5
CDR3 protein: CSAPQPYSNQPQHF
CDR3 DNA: TGCAGTGCGCCGCAGCCTTATAGCAATCAGCCCCAGCATTTT

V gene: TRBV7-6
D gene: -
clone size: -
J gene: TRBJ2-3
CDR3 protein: CASSLGFAVTSTDTQYF
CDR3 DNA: TGTGCCAGCAGCTTAGGCTTCGCGGTAACTAGCACAGATACGCAGTATTTT

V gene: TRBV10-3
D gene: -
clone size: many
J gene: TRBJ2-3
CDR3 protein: CAISPQSNTDSFPRTDTQYF
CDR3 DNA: TGTGCCATCAGTCCCCAGAGCAATACCGACAGTTTCCCCCGCACAGATACGCAGTATTTT

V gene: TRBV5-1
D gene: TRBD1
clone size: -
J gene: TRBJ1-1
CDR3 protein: CASSQGQQNTEAFF
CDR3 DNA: TGCGCCAGCAGCCAGGGACAGCAAAACACTGAAGCTTTCTTT

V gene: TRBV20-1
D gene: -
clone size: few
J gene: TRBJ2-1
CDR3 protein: CSARDRADNEQFF
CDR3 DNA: TGCAGTGCTAGAGATCGGGCAGACAATGAGCAGTTCTTC

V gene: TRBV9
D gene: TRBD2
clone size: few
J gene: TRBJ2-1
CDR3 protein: CASSTGGLAGGFEQFF
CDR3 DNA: TGTGCCAGCAGCACCGGGGGACTAGCGGGAGGATTCGAGCAGTTCTTC

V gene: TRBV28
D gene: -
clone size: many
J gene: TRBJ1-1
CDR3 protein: CASRRVRDGWNTEAFF
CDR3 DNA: TGTGCCAGCAGACGAGTCCGGGACGGATGGAACACTGAAGCTTTCTTT

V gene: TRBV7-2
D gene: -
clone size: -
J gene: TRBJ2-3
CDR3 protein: CASSLASSRPDTQYF
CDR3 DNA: TGTGCCAGCAGCTTAGCGTCGTCTAGACCAGATACGCAGTATTTT

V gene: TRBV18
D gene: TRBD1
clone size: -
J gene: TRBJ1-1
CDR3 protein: CASSLQGANTEAFF
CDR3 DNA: TGTGCCAGCTCACTACAGGGGGCAAACACTGAAGCTTTCTTT

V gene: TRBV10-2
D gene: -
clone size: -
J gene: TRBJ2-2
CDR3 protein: CASRRDSLPGELFF
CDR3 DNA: TGCGCCAGCAGAAGGGACTCCTTACCGGGGGAGCTGTTTTTT

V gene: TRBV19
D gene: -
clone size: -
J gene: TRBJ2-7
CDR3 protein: CASSIPGASYEQYF
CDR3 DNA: TGTGCCAGTAGTATCCCAGGGGCGTCTTACGAGCAGTACTTC

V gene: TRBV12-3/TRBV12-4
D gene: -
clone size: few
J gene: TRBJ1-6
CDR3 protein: CASKETLARSAPLHF
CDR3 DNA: TGTGCCAGCAAGGAGACGTTGGCCCGTTCGGCACCCCTCCACTTT

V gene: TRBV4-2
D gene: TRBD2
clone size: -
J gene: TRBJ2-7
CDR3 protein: CASSPTSAGASYEQYF
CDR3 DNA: TGTGCCAGCAGCCCCACTTCAGCGGGGGCCTCCTACGAGCAGTACTTC

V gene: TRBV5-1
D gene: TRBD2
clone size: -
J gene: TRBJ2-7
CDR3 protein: CASSWGGGPYEQYF
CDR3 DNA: TGCGCCAGCAGTTGGGGCGGGGGGCCCTACGAGCAGTACTTC

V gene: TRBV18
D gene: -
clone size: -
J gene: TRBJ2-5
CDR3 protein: CASSLNRDQETQYF
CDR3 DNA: TGTGCCAGCTCACTAAACAGGGACCAAGAGACCCAGTACTTC

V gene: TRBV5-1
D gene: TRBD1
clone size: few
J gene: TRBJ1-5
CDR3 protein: CASSWTGGAEQPQHF
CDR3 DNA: TGCGCCAGCAGCTGGACAGGGGGCGCGGAGCAGCCCCAGCATTTT

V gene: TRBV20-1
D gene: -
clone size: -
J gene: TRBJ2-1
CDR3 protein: CSAGRSGSSLGEQFF
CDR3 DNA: TGCAGTGCCGGCAGGTCGGGTTCTTCCCTGGGTGAGCAGTTCTTC

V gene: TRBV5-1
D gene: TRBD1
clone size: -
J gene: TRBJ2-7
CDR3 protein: CASSDTTGGYEQYF
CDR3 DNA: TGCGCCAGCAGCGATACGACAGGGGGATACGAGCAGTACTTC

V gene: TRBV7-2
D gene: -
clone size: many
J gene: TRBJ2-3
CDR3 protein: CASSLPLADTQYF
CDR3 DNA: TGTGCCAGCAGCTTACCTCTAGCAGATACGCAGTATTTT

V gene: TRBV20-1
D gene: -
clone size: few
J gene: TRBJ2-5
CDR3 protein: CSARDPGPETQYF
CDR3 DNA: TGCAGTGCGAGAGACCCCGGCCCGGAGACCCAGTACTTC

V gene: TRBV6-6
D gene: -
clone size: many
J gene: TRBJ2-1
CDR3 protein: CASGPRVIDEQFF
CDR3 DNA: TGTGCCAGCGGCCCACGGGTTATCGATGAGCAGTTCTTC

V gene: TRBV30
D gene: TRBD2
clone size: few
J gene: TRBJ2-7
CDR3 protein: CAWDSGGQGNEQYF
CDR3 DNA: TGTGCCTGGGATAGCGGGGGCCAGGGGAACGAGCAGTACTTC

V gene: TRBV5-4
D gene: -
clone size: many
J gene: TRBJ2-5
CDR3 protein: CASSLLAWPPRETQYF
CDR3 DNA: TGTGCCAGCAGCCTGTTGGCTTGGCCACCCCGAGAGACCCAGTACTTC

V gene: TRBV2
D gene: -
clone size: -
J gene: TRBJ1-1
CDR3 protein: CASTQGVNTEAFF
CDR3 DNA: TGTGCCAGCACACAGGGTGTGAACACTGAAGCTTTCTTT

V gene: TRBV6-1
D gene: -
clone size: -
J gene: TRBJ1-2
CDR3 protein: CASSGLTVNNYGYTF
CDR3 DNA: TGTGCCAGCAGTGGCCTGACAGTGAATAACTATGGCTACACCTTC

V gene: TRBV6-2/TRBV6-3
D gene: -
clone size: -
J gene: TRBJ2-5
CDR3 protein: CASRMEGGGQETQYF
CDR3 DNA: TGTGCCAGCAGAATGGAAGGGGGGGGGCAAGAGACCCAGTACTTC

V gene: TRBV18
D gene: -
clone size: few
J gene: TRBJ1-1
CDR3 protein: CASSPVLNTEAFF
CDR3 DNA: TGTGCCAGCTCACCCGTGCTGAACACTGAAGCTTTCTTT

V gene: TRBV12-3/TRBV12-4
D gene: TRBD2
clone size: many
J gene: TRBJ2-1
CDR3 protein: CASTLAGGPFNEQFF
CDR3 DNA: TGTGCCAGCACCCTAGCGGGGGGGCCCTTCAATGAGCAGTTCTTC

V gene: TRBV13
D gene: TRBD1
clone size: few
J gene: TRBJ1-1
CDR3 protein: CASSSGTGAENTEAFF
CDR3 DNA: TGTGCCAGCAGCTCCGGGACAGGGGCCGAGAACACTGAAGCTTTCTTT

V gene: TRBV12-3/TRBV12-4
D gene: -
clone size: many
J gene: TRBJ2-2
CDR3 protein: CASSAPDGTGELFF
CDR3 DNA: TGTGCCAGCAGTGCCCCCGATGGGACCGGGGAGCTGTTTTTT

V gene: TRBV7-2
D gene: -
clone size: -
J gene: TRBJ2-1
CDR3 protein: CASSLAPLLSGGRNEQFF
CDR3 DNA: TGTGCCAGCAGCTTAGCCCCCTTATTATCAGGAGGGAGGAATGAGCAGTTCTTC

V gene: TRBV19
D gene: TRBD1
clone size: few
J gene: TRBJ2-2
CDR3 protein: CASSFGQGVTGELFF
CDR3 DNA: TGTGCCAGTAGTTTCGGACAGGGGGTTACCGGGGAGCTGTTTTTT

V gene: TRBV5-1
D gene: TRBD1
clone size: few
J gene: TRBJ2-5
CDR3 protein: CASSRTGQGGVETQYF
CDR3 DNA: TGCGCCAGCAGCCGTACCGGACAGGGGGGTGTGGAGACCCAGTACTTC

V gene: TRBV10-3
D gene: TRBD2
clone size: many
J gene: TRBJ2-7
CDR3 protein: CAISGLAGATYEQYF
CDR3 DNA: TGTGCCATCAGCGGATTAGCGGGGGCGACCTACGAGCAGTACTTC

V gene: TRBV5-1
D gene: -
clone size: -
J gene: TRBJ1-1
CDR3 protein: CASSLAKTGNTEAFF
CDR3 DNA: TGCGCCAGCAGCTTGGCAAAGACAGGGAACACTGAAGCTTTCTTT

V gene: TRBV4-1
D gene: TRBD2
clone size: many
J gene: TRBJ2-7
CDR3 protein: CASSQGTSGRRNEQYF
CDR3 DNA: TGCGCCAGCAGCCAAGGGACTAGCGGGAGGAGAAACGAGCAGTACTTC

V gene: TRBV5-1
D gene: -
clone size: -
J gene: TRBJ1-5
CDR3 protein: CASSLDGTQPQHF
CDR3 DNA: TGCGCCAGCAGCTTGGATGGTACCCAGCCCCAGCATTTT

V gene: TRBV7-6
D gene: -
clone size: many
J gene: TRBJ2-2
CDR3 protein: CASSPQGSGVSGELFF
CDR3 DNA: TGTGCCAGCAGCCCGCAAGGTAGCGGCGTATCCGGGGAGCTGTTTTTT

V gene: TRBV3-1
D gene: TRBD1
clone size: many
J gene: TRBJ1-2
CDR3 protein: CASSPRDRRQYGYTF
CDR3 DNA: TGTGCCAGCAGCCCACGGGACAGGCGTCAGTATGGCTACACCTTC

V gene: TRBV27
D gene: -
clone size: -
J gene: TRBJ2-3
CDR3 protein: CASSVLGQGPDTQYF
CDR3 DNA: TGTGCCAGCAGTGTCCTCGGGCAGGGCCCAGATACGCAGTATTTT

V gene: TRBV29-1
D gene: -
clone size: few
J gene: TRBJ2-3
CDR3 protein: CSGGSDTQYF
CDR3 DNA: TGCAGCGGAGGGTCGGATACGCAGTATTTT

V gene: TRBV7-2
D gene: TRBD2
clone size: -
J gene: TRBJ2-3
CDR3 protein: CASSLVSTSGVADTQYF
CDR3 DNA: TGTGCCAGCAGCTTAGTCTCGACTAGCGGGGTGGCAGATACGCAGTATTTT

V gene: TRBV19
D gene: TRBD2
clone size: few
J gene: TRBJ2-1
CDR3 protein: CASRRLAGDNEQFF
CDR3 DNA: TGTGCCAGTCGGAGACTAGCTGGTGACAATGAGCAGTTCTTC

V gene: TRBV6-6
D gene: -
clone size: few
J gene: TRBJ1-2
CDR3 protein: CAGSGTPYGYTF
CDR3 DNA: TGTGCCGGATCCGGGACCCCCTATGGCTACACCTTC

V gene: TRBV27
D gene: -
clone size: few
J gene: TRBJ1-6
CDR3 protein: CASSRTESSYNSPLHF
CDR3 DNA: TGTGCCAGCAGTAGGACAGAGAGCTCCTATAATTCACCCCTCCACTTT

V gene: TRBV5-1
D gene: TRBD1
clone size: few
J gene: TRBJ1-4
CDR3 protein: CASSPRGSATNEKLFF
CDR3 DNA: TGCGCCAGCAGCCCCAGGGGGTCCGCAACTAATGAAAAACTGTTTTTT

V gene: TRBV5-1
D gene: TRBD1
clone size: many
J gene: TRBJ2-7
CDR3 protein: CASSLDRGRDEQYF
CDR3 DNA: TGCGCCAGCAGCCTGGACAGGGGGCGCGACGAGCAGTACTTC

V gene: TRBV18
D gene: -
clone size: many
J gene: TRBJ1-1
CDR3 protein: CASSPRIGPETEAFF
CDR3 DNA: TGTGCCAGCTCACCACGAATCGGACCAGAAACTGAAGCTTTCTTT

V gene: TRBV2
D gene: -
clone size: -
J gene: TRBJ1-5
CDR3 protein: CASRTEGNQPQHF
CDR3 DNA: TGTGCCAGCAGGACCGAAGGGAATCAGCCCCAGCATTTT

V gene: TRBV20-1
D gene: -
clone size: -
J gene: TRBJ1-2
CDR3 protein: CSARDPLDRYGYTF
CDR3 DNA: TGCAGTGCTAGAGACCCACTTGACAGATATGGCTACACCTTC